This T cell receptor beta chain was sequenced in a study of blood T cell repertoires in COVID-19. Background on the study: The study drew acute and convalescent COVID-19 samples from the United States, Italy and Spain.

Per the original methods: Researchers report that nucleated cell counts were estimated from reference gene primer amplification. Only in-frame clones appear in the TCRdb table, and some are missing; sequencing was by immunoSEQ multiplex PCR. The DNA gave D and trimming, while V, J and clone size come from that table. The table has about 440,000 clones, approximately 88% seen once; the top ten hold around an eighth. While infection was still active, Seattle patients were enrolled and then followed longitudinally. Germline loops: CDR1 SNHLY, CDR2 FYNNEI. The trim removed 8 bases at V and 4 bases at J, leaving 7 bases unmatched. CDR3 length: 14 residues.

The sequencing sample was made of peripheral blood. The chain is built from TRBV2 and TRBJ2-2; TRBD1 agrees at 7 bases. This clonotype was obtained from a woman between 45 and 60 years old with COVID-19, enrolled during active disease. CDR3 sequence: CASSGTAFTGELFF. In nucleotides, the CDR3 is TGTGCCAGCTCCGGGACAGCCTTCACCGGGGAGCTGTTTTTT.